What follows are 8 T cell receptor beta chains derived from one specimen sequenced in a study of Graves' ophthalmopathy and Graves' hyperthyroidism. The authors amplified TCR beta CDR3 regions from RNA transcripts. Following a first-round RT-PCR that used HTBI primers, a second-round multiplex PCR was carried out. From the multiplex PCR reads, TCRdb called clonotypes with MiXCR, one entry per CDR3 protein. The sample includes about 700,000 distinct CDR3 sequences, 40% of them seen just once. The sequenced material came from peripheral blood. These receptors originate from an adult man with Graves' ophthalmopathy.

The sample holds many counts of this clonotype. The chain is built from TRBV10-3 and TRBJ1-1; no reliable D call. V was pared by 3 bases and J by 1 base, with 6 bases between. Germline assignment: CDR1 ENHRY and CDR2 SYGVKD. CDR3 length equals 13 residues. The CDR3 DNA follows: TGTGCCATCAGTGACGCCCCGAACACTGAAGCTTTCTTT. This translates into CAISDAPNTEAFF.

Note on this clonotype: Just one base apart from a much larger clone, this may be a read error. The rearrangement uses TRBV10-3 and TRBJ2-7, with D possibly TRBD2 on 5 matching bases. Trimming cost V 2 bases and J 2 bases, with 10 bases left between them. Germline V gene data show CDR1 as ENHRY and CDR2 as SYGVKD. This CDR3 comprises 14 residues. This CDR3 reads CAISEPSGTYEQYF. CDR3 bases: TGTGCCATCAGTGAGCCGTCGGGAACCTACGAGCAGTACTTC.

Turning to this clonotype: This could be a read error, since a much larger clone is one nucleotide away. V and J are TRBV7-2 and TRBJ1-6; 7 positions match TRBD1. The trim removed 5 bases at V and 7 bases at J, leaving 8 bases unmatched. Germline V gene sequence: CDR1 SGHTA, CDR2 FQGNSA. This CDR3 comprises 15 residues. CDR3 in amino acids: CASSRGQMQNSPLHF. CDR3 DNA sequence: TGTGCCAGCAGCAGGGGACAGATGCAGAATTCACCCCTCCACTTT.

The chain's CDR3 is CSVSLAGNTGELFF. The CDR3 DNA sequence: TGCAGCGTCTCACTAGCGGGAAACACCGGGGAGCTGTTTTTT. The chain recombines TRBV29-1 with TRBJ2-2; TRBD2 matches at 10 bases. Germline CDR1 SQVTM, CDR2 ANQGSEA. J was trimmed by 2 bases and V by 6 bases; bases with no gene match: 3. This CDR3 region has 14 residues.

The chain uses TRBV6-5 and TRBJ1-2; D may be TRBD1 (5 bases). CDR3 length: 14 amino acids. V was clipped by 7 bases and J by 7 bases, with 19 bases between them. CDR1 is MNHEY, CDR2 SVGAGI, per germline. DNA of the CDR3: TGTGCCAGCACCATTAAAACGGGACTCGGTGGCTACACCTTC. Its translation is CASTIKTGLGGYTF.

The chain links TRBV10-3 to TRBJ2-3; possibly TRBD2 for D (6 bases). CDR1 and CDR2 (germline): ENHRY, SYGVKD. CDR3 length: 15 residues. Trimming removed 4 bases at V and 4 bases at J, with 15 bases between. CDR3 loop: CAISAGVVGADTQYF. CDR3 nucleotide sequence: TGTGCCATCAGTGCGGGGGTAGTAGGAGCAGATACGCAGTATTTT.

This clonotype has more than one count but fewer than ten. The chain uses TRBV25-1 and TRBJ2-2; 7 bases match TRBD1. Trimming cost V 2 bases and J 4 bases; bases outside gene matches: 1. The CDR3 totals 14 residues. CDR1 is MGHDK, CDR2 SYGVNS, per germline. Written as DNA, the CDR3 is TGTGCCAGCAGTGAAGCAGGGGGCACCGGGGAGCTGTTTTTT. It is translated as CASSEAGGTGELFF.

This clonotype was counted a few times. This chain joins TRBV6-6 and TRBJ2-7; D tentatively reads TRBD1 or TRBD2 (5 bases each). CDR1 MNHNY and CDR2 SVGAGI come from the germline V gene (reference sequence). V was trimmed by 5 bases and J by 5 bases, leaving 16 bases between them. The CDR3 loop spans 14 amino acids. For the CDR3, the DNA is TGTGCCAGCAGTGAATCCGGCAGGGACCACGAGCAGTACTTC. Translated: CASSESGRDHEQYF.